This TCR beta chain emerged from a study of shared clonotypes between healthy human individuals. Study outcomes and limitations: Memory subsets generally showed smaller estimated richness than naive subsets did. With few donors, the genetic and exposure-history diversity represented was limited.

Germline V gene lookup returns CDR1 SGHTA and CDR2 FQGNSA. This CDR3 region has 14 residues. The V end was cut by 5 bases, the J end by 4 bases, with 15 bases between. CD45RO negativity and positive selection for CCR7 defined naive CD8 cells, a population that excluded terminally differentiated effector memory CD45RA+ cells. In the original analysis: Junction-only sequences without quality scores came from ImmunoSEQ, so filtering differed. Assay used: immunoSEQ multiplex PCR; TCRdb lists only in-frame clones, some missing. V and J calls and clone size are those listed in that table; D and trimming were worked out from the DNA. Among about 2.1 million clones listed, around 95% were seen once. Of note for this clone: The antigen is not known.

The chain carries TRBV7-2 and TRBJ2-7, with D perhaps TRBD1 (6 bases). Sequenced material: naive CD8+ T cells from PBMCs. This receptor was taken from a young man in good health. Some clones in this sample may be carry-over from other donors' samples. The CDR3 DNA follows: TGTGCCAGCAGCCCAACGGGACAACGGTACGAGCAGTACTTC. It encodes CASSPTGQRYEQYF.